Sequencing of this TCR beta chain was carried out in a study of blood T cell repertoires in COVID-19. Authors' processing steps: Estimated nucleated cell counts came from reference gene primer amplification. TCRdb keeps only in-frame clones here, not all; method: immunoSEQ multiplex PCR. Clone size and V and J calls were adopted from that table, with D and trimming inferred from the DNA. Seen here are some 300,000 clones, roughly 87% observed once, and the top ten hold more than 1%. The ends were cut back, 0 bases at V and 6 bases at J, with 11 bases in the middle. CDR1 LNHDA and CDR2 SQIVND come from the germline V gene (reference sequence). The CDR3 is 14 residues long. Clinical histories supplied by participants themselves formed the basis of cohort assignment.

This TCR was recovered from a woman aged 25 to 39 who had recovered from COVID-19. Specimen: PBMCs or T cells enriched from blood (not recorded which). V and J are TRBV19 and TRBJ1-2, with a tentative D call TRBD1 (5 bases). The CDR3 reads CASSIDRAGDGYTF. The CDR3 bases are TGTGCCAGTAGTATAGATCGCGCGGGGGATGGCTACACCTTC. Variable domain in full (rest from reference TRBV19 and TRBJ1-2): DGGITQSPKYLFRKEGQNVTLSCEQNLNHDAMYWYRQDPGQGLRLIYYSQIVNDFQKGDIAEGYSVSREKKESFPLTVTSAQKNPTAFYLCASSIDRAGDGYTFGSGTRLTVV.